The 23 T cell receptor beta chains presented below share a single source sample, sequenced in a study of blood T cell repertoires in COVID-19. Repertoires were generated with immunoSEQ multiplex PCR, while TCRdb's copy carries only in-frame clones and drops some. The table shows a few hundred thousand clones, with around 88% occurring only once. The sequencing sample was made of PBMCs or T cells enriched from blood (not recorded which). The receptor set was obtained from a woman in her fifties or sixties with acute COVID-19.

The chain joins TRBV19 to TRBJ2-4; D perhaps matches TRBD2 (6 bases). The CDR3 spans 18 residues. V dropped 5 bases and J dropped 1 base, with 21 bases sitting between them. CDR1 and CDR2 (germline): LNHDA, SQIVND (reference sequence). CDR3 sequence reads: CASSVRDSGAVAKNIQYF. The CDR3 region has the DNA TGTGCCAGTAGTGTTCGGGACTCCGGGGCCGTGGCCAAAAACATTCAGTACTTC.

Comment on this clone: The sample carries other DNA sequences with the same CDR3. The chain joins TRBV27 to TRBJ1-5; perhaps TRBD1 as D (5 bases). The V end was cut by 1 base, the J end by 0 bases, with 7 bases between. This CDR3 comprises 15 residues. The germline gives CDR1 MNHEY, CDR2 SMNVEV (reference sequence). The CDR3 DNA sequence: TGTGCCAGCAGTTTATTGGGGGGTAGCAATCAGCCCCAGCATTTT. It specifies CASSLLGGSNQPQHF.

The chain is built from TRBV5-1 and TRBJ2-5; D gene ambiguous. Germline V gene data show CDR1 as SGHRS and CDR2 as YFSETQ. V was clipped by 5 bases and J by 5 bases, with 13 bases between them. The CDR3 is 13 residues long. CDR3 sequence (DNA): TGCGCCAGCAGTCTTGTCAGGATGGAGACCCAGTACTTC. Translation gives CASSLVRMETQYF.

J is TRBJ2-7 and V is TRBV7-6; 9 positions agree with TRBD1. The CDR3 contains 12 residues. CDR1 and CDR2 (germline): SGHVS, FNYEAQ. The trim removed 10 bases at V and 6 bases at J, leaving 7 bases unmatched. CDR3 amino acids: CATQGQGGEQYF. CDR3 nucleotides: TGTGCCACCCAGGGACAGGGCGGCGAGCAGTACTTC.

Worth noting for this clone: The sample contains more than one DNA sequence encoding this CDR3. The V call is TRBV5-5, the J call TRBJ2-7, with no clear D. Germline CDR1 is SGHKS and CDR2 is YYEKEE (reference sequence). The V and J ends lost 0 bases and 6 bases respectively, with 7 bases between them. The CDR3 sequence is 12 residues long. CDR3 loop: CASSLAGFEQYF. CDR3 in DNA: TGTGCCAGCAGCTTGGCCGGGTTCGAGCAGTACTTC.

This sequence joins TRBV7-2 and TRBJ1-2, with a tentative D call TRBD1 (5 bases). The CDR3 is made up of 13 amino acids. The V and J ends lost 0 bases and 8 bases respectively, with 10 bases between them. CDR1 is SGHTA and CDR2 is FQGNSA in the germline V gene. CDR3 sequence reads: CASSLARAGGYTF. DNA for the CDR3: TGTGCCAGCAGCTTAGCCAGGGCGGGAGGCTACACCTTC.

The CDR3 nucleotides are TGTGCCAGCAGTTTATCCAGACTGAACGAGCAGTACTTC. As protein: CASSLSRLNEQYF. The V and J genes are TRBV12-3 or TRBV12-4 and TRBJ2-7; D gene ambiguous. V lost 2 bases, J lost 5 bases, and 10 bases lay in between. The CDR3 loop spans 13 amino acids.

The chain employs TRBV9 and TRBJ1-4; 7 bases fit TRBD1. Germline V lookup: CDR1 SGDLS, CDR2 YYNGEE. The CDR3 extends over 14 amino acids. The trim removed 2 bases at V and 5 bases at J, leaving 3 bases unmatched. The CDR3 protein is CASSVWTGNEKLFF. The CDR3 DNA reads TGTGCCAGCAGCGTTTGGACAGGCAATGAAAAACTGTTTTTT.

This chain connects TRBV7-2 to TRBJ2-1, with 15 bases that match TRBD2. The CDR3 runs 19 residues. The junction had 9 bases not matched to a gene; V was cut back by 6 bases and J by 0 bases. Germline CDR1 is SGHTA and CDR2 is FQGNSA. DNA of the CDR3: TGTGCCAGCAGGGGGACTAGCGGGAGGACCTCCAGCTCCTACAATGAGCAGTTCTTC. It encodes CASRGTSGRTSSSYNEQFF.

The V and J genes are TRBV5-5 and TRBJ1-5, with a tentative D call TRBD1 (5 bases). Looked up from germline, CDR1 is SGHKS and CDR2 is YYEKEE (reference sequence). The CDR3 length is 14 residues. Trimming pared 3 bases from V and 4 bases from J, leaving 11 bases between. CDR3 DNA: TGTGCCAGCAGCTCCAGCACAGGAAATCAGCCCCAGCATTTT. This codes for CASSSSTGNQPQHF. Looking up the rest from reference TRBV5-5 and TRBJ1-5 gives the full variable domain: DAGVTQSPTHLIKTRGQQVTLRCSPISGHKSVSWYQQVLGQGPQFIFQYYEKEERGRGNFPDRFSARQFPNYSSELNVNALLLGDSALYLCASSSSTGNQPQHFGDGTRLSIL.

The chain uses TRBV27 and TRBJ2-1, with 13 bases fitting TRBD2. The CDR3 is 16 residues long. V lost 3 bases, J lost 5 bases, and 4 bases stayed unmatched. Germline CDR1 and CDR2: MNHEY and SMNVEV (reference sequence). In nucleotides, the CDR3 is TGTGCCAGCAGTTTCCGACTAGCGGGAGGAAACAATGAGCAGTTCTTC. This codes for CASSFRLAGGNNEQFF.

The CDR3 region has the DNA TGTGCCACCAGCGGGCATGGACTAGCGGCCGCCTACAATGAGCAGTTCTTC. It encodes CATSGHGLAAAYNEQFF. This chain connects TRBV15 to TRBJ2-1, with TRBD2 identical over 10 bases. After removal of 5 bases from V and 2 bases from J, the junction contained 9 bases not matched to a gene. In germline, CDR1 is LNHNV, CDR2 YYDKDF (reference sequence). This CDR3 region has 17 residues.

V usage is TRBV12-3 or TRBV12-4 and J usage is TRBJ1-2, with 7 bases lining up with TRBD1. V shed 6 bases, J shed 3 bases, and the junction held 4 bases outside the gene matches. There are 13 residues in the CDR3. The CDR3 DNA reads TGTGCCAGCAGCCTAGACAGGGACTATGGCTACACCTTC. It encodes CASSLDRDYGYTF.

V is TRBV7-9 and J is TRBJ1-4, with TRBD1 as a possible D gene (6 bases). Deletions cut 4 bases from V and 5 bases from J, with 14 bases between. The germline gives CDR1 SEHNR, CDR2 FQNEAQ (reference sequence). This CDR3 is 15 amino acids long. This CDR3 reads CASSSHRVGNEKLFF. The CDR3 DNA reads as TGTGCCAGCAGCTCCCACAGGGTGGGGAATGAAAAACTGTTTTTT.

This chain links TRBV28 with TRBJ1-5; D call uncertain. Trimming removed 7 bases at V and 2 bases at J, with 21 bases between. Germline V CDR1 and CDR2: MDHEN, SYDVKM. The CDR3 sequence is 17 residues long. The CDR3 spells CASNPQFRRSGNQPQHF. CDR3 coding DNA: TGTGCCAGCAACCCCCAGTTTAGGAGGAGTGGCAATCAGCCCCAGCATTTT.

This rearrangement joins TRBV11-3 to TRBJ2-5, with 11 bases fitting TRBD1. Germline loops: CDR1 SGHNT, CDR2 YENEEA. The CDR3 consists of 13 residues. The V and J ends lost 7 bases and 5 bases, in that order; junction bases with no gene match: 3. DNA of the CDR3: TGTGCCAGCAAGGACAGGGGGCTGGAGACCCAGTACTTC. Translation gives CASKDRGLETQYF. The variable domain in full, completed from reference TRBV11-3 and TRBJ2-5, reads EAGVVQSPRYKIIEKKQPVAFWCNPISGHNTLYWYLQNLGQGPELLIRYENEEAVDDSQLPKDRFSAERLKGVDSTLKIQPAELGDSAVYLCASKDRGLETQYFGPGTRLLVL.

The V gene is TRBV7-9, the J gene TRBJ2-3; tentative D call: TRBD2 (6 bases). Germline V lookup: CDR1 SEHNR, CDR2 FQNEAQ (reference sequence). The CDR3 runs to 14 residues. Trimming left V 5 bases short and J 11 bases short, with 20 bases between. For the CDR3, the DNA is TGTGCCAGCAGCCCAAAGGGTGGGTCGGAGGGGCAGTATTTT. Translated, it gives CASSPKGGSEGQYF.

The chain has TRBV4-2 and TRBJ2-7, with TRBD2 matching over 11 bases. The trim removed 1 base at V and 3 bases at J, leaving 5 bases unmatched. This CDR3 is 16 amino acids long. Looked up from germline, CDR1 is LGHNA and CDR2 is YNFKEQ. CDR3 nucleotide sequence: TGTGCCAGCAGCCAAGGTCTCCTAGCGGGAGGCTACGAGCAGTACTTC. Residues: CASSQGLLAGGYEQYF.

The chain links TRBV3-1 (or the pseudogene TRBV3-2) to TRBJ2-1; tentatively, D is TRBD1 (6 bases). CDR3 length: 13 amino acids. Trimming removed 4 bases from V and 7 bases from J, with 11 bases in between. Germline V gene lookup returns CDR1 LGHDT and CDR2 YNNKEL (reference sequence). CDR3 region: CASSLIGQNEQFF. In nucleotides, the CDR3 is TGTGCCAGCAGCCTAATCGGACAGAATGAGCAGTTCTTC.

The gene calls are TRBV18 and TRBJ1-3; 10 positions match TRBD1. Germline V gene data show CDR1 as KGHSH and CDR2 as LQKENI. With 3 bases clipped from V and 0 bases from J, the junction kept 5 bases outside the gene matches. This CDR3 comprises 17 residues. Here the CDR3 DNA reads TGTGCCAGCTCACCCCGACAGGGGGCTCACTCTGGAAACACCATATATTTT. This encodes CASSPRQGAHSGNTIYF.

This clone was detected only once. V is TRBV11-2 and J is TRBJ1-2; no definite D call. The CDR3 runs 14 residues. V was pared by 5 bases and J by 4 bases, with 14 bases between. CDR1 is SGHAT and CDR2 is FQNNGV in the germline V gene. This chain's CDR3 is CASSPIRLGYGYTF. CDR3 nucleotide sequence: TGTGCCAGCAGCCCTATCAGGTTGGGCTATGGCTACACCTTC.

The chain couples TRBV29-1 to TRBJ2-1; TRBD1 might be the D (5 bases). This CDR3 region has 13 residues. The germline V gene has CDR1 SQVTM and CDR2 ANQGSEA. V lost 4 bases and J lost 2, with 9 bases in between. CDR3 loop: CSVAAGTYNEQFF. The CDR3 nucleotides are TGCAGCGTTGCGGCAGGGACCTACAATGAGCAGTTCTTC.

The chain employs TRBV21-1 and TRBJ2-7; the D call of TRBD2 is as the table states it, not checked on the DNA. TRBV21-1 is a listed pseudogene. The CDR3 length is 14 residues. CDR3 in DNA: TGTGCCAGCAGCACAATAGCGGGAGGGGGCGAGCAGTACTTC. Amino acid sequence: CASSTIAGGGEQYF.